One sample yielded the 11 T cell receptor beta chains listed below, sequenced in a study of beta chain features in type 1 diabetes. Sequencing targeted expressed TCRB transcripts, as all isolated RNA had been reverse transcribed. Generated by immunoSEQ multiplex PCR, the TCRdb table keeps only in-frame clones and is missing some. The sample includes 130,000 to 150,000 clones, roughly 50% seen only once; the top ten take roughly 0.42%. The specimen sequenced was Tregs from blood. The source is a man aged 18 to 29 in good health.

The rearrangement uses TRBV7-2 and TRBJ2-1; TRBD2 matches 13 bases. This CDR3 comprises 18 residues. J was trimmed by 3 bases and V by 5 bases; bases with no gene match: 10. Germline CDR1 is SGHTA and CDR2 is FQGNSA. CDR3 protein: CASSMTSGGNYYYNEQFF. Here the CDR3 DNA reads TGTGCCAGCAGCATGACTAGCGGGGGGAACTATTACTACAATGAGCAGTTCTTC.

The CDR3, as DNA: TGTGCCAGCAGTTCAACGCGCAAAGCCAACTATGGCTACACCTTC. It specifies CASSSTRKANYGYTF. V usage is TRBV28 and J usage is TRBJ1-2, with D unclear. The germline V gene encodes CDR1 MDHEN and CDR2 SYDVKM. V was clipped by 4 bases and J by 2 bases, with 14 bases between them. The CDR3 spans 15 residues.

The chain links TRBV5-6 to TRBJ2-7, with D possibly matching TRBD2 (6 bases). The CDR3 sequence is 15 residues long. Germline assignment: CDR1 SGHDT and CDR2 YYEEEE. V was shortened by 2 bases and J by 0 bases, with 12 bases between the two germline ends. The CDR3 coding sequence is TGTGCCAGCAGCTTCCTCGGGAGAAGCTCCTACGAGCAGTACTTC. Its protein is CASSFLGRSSYEQYF.

This clone came up a few times. The chain links TRBV6-6 to TRBJ2-7; 10 bases are shared with TRBD2. V gave up 4 bases and J gave up 8 bases; unmatched junction bases: 8. The V gene's germline CDR1 is MNHNY and CDR2 SVGAGI (reference sequence). The CDR3 contains 14 residues. CDR3 coding DNA: TGTGCCAGCAGTTGGGCCTCTAGCGGGGGAAAGCAGTACTTC. It codes for CASSWASSGGKQYF.

This chain joins TRBV7-8 and TRBJ2-7; 12 nucleotides match TRBD2. This CDR3 has 17 amino acids. V shed 5 bases and J 4 bases; nucleotides not matched to a gene: 12. Germline V lookup: CDR1 SGHVS, CDR2 FQNEAQ. The CDR3 here is CASSRERRTSGNYEQYF. DNA for the CDR3: TGTGCCAGCAGCCGAGAAAGACGGACTAGCGGGAATTACGAGCAGTACTTC.

The V and J genes are TRBV2 and TRBJ1-1, with unresolved D. Trimming pared 7 bases from V and 1 base from J, leaving 28 bases between. The CDR3 contains 19 residues. The germline V gene has CDR1 SNHLY and CDR2 FYNNEI. The CDR3 DNA sequence: TGTGCCAGCAAGAGGAGTGCGGTTGAATTGAGCATATCGAACACTGAAGCTTTCTTT. Translated: CASKRSAVELSISNTEAFF. The complete variable domain, with remaining parts taken from reference TRBV2 and TRBJ1-1, reads EPEVTQTPSHQVTQMGQEVILRCVPISNHLYFYWYRQILGQKVEFLVSFYNNEISEKSEIFDDQFSVERPDGSNFTLKIRSTKLEDSAMYFCASKRSAVELSISNTEAFFGQGTRLTVV.

The gene calls are TRBV9 and TRBJ2-3, with unresolved D. Germline CDR1 SGDLS, CDR2 YYNGEE. Trimming cost V 2 bases and J 0 bases, with 10 bases left between them. This CDR3 spans 15 amino acids. As DNA, the CDR3 is TGTGCCAGCAGCGTTAGACTCGTGAGCACAGATACGCAGTATTTT. Protein: CASSVRLVSTDTQYF.

The CDR3 nucleotides are TGTGCCAGCAGTTTATCTCGGACAGGGGTAGGCGGCTACACCTTC. Translated, it gives CASSLSRTGVGGYTF. The genes are TRBV28 and TRBJ1-2; 9 bases are a match to TRBD1. Germline V CDR1 and CDR2: MDHEN, SYDVKM. The CDR3 totals 15 residues. After removal of 1 base from V and 8 bases from J, the junction contained 8 bases not matched to a gene.

The rearrangement uses TRBV7-9 and TRBJ1-2; the D is unclear. V gave up 2 bases and J gave up 4 bases, with 11 bases separating them. CDR3 length: 14 amino acids. Germline V gives CDR1 SEHNR, CDR2 FQNEAQ (reference sequence). The CDR3 loop is CASSLSPGSYGYTF. The DNA for the CDR3 is TGTGCCAGCAGCTTAAGTCCGGGAAGCTATGGCTACACCTTC.

DNA for the CDR3: TGTGCCAGCAGCCTGAGACAGGGGAGCGAGACCCAGTACTTC. Translation gives CASSLRQGSETQYF. The chain links TRBV7-2 to TRBJ2-5, with 8 positions matching TRBD1. The V gene end was trimmed by 5 bases and the J gene end by 5 bases; junction bases not matched to a gene: 7. The CDR3 has 14 residues. Germline CDR1 SGHTA, CDR2 FQGNSA.

This chain joins TRBV18 and TRBJ2-5; D gene unclear. The CDR3 consists of 11 residues. CDR1 and CDR2 (germline): KGHSH, LQKENI. V lost 3 bases and J lost 3, with 2 bases in between. The CDR3 DNA reads as TGTGCCAGCTCACCTAAAGAGACCCAGTACTTC. It is translated as CASSPKETQYF. Drawing the rest from reference TRBV18 and TRBJ2-5, the complete variable domain is NAGVMQNPRHLVRRRGQEARLRCSPMKGHSHVYWYRQLPEEGLKFMVYLQKENIIDESGMPKERFSAEFPKEGPSILRIQQVVRGDSAAYFCASSPKETQYFGPGTRLLVL.